This T cell receptor (beta chain) comes out of a study of quantifying T cell responses using KT2 cells. Study context: RNA was reverse transcribed with TCR alpha and beta constant-region primers. A predetermined fluorescence threshold ended the second PCR, run as a qPCR.

Each cDNA got a UMI-containing oligo ligated at its 3' end. First-round PCR used about 4 cycles and beta primers RC1.1 and RC1.2 covering TRBC1 and TRBC2. TCRdb analysed the UMI-ligation and nested PCR reads with MiXCR anew, one entry per CDR3 protein. Among roughly 38,000 distinct CDR3 sequences, about a sixth were seen once, and the ten largest hold roughly 44%. Germline CDR1 reads SGHAT; CDR2 reads FQNNGV. The CDR3 runs 15 residues. V was clipped by 1 base and J by 3 bases, with 11 bases between them. The TCR originated in a human donor. The V call is TRBV11-2, the J call TRBJ2-3; D possibly uses TRBD1 or TRBD2 (6 bases each). The sample consisted of PBMCs spiked with cells of the T cell clone KT2. This CDR3 is CASSLVGGLTDTQYF. The CDR3 bases are TGTGCCAGCAGCTTAGTGGGGGGCTTGACAGATACGCAGTATTTT.